The rows below give T cell receptor beta chains drawn from one sample of a study of blood T cells in healthy people across ages. TCRdb reprocessed the 5' RACE reads with MiXCR, giving one entry per CDR3 protein. The sample shows around 1,500,000 distinct CDR3 sequences, around 42% of them seen only once. The specimen was blood. These receptors all stem from a woman between 18 and 29 years old in good health. Both conserved end residues are part of each CDR3. The order of the fields is CDR3 protein, V gene.

CDR3aa: CSASRETGASYNEQFF
v_gene: TRBV20-1

CDR3aa: CASSERQGAGGYTF
v_gene: TRBV7-2

CDR3aa: CAIRRGDNSPLHF
v_gene: TRBV10-3

CDR3aa: CASSYRHGETQYF
v_gene: TRBV6-6

CDR3aa: CASSAWDVGTGTQYF
v_gene: TRBV9

CDR3aa: CASSVVGDWGYTF
v_gene: TRBV2

CDR3aa: CASILAGESGGTDTQYF
v_gene: TRBV6-6

CDR3aa: CASSITTGTSGSNEQFF
v_gene: TRBV27

CDR3aa: CSASSSAADTQYF
v_gene: TRBV20-1

CDR3aa: CASSQFPVAPLGDEQFF
v_gene: TRBV6-1

CDR3aa: CGEWGLARGEQFF
v_gene: TRBV20-1

CDR3aa: CSVEYDRDTYEQYF
v_gene: TRBV29-1

CDR3aa: CASSDNRAPSTDTQYF
v_gene: TRBV6-1

CDR3aa: CASSSRGGQQETQYF
v_gene: TRBV7-9

CDR3aa: CASSPIGLAGVSSYNEQFF
v_gene: TRBV2

CDR3aa: CASSFPGQGDTEAFF
v_gene: TRBV6-1

CDR3aa: CASSQAGGPSYNEQFF
v_gene: TRBV4-1

CDR3aa: CASSQDGADLYEQFF
v_gene: TRBV4-2

CDR3aa: CASGLGGRTGTGDNEQFF
v_gene: TRBV12-5

CDR3aa: CASSQFGTGSSYEQYF
v_gene: TRBV4-1

CDR3aa: CASSRADRSMNTEAFF
v_gene: TRBV3-1

CDR3aa: CSARGGLAEQYF
v_gene: TRBV20-1

CDR3aa: CASSSGVTGELFF
v_gene: TRBV7-3

CDR3aa: CAISEGTSNLQFF
v_gene: TRBV10-3

CDR3aa: CAAGAGEADTQYF
v_gene: TRBV30

CDR3aa: CASSGTGFITNEKLFF
v_gene: TRBV5-1